A selection of T cell receptor beta chains follows, all from one sample in a study of blood T cell repertoires in COVID-19. Using immunoSEQ multiplex PCR, the repertoire was profiled, and TCRdb retains in-frame clones only, with some absent. The table has tens of thousands of clones, roughly 84% seen once. Input material: peripheral blood. All receptors come from an elderly woman with acute or convalescent COVID-19. Both conserved end residues are part of each CDR3. A D gene is named only where the DNA matches it firmly. Not every row has a clone size; where given, it reads once, few, many or a size class.

V gene,CDR3 length,clone size,D gene,J gene,CDR3 protein,CDR3 DNA
TRBV7-3,15,NA,TRBD2,TRBJ2-2,CASSLNLAGAGELFF,TGTGCCAGCAGCTTAAATCTAGCGGGCGCCGGGGAGCTGTTTTTT
TRBV7-3,15,NA,TRBD2,TRBJ2-1,CASSWGLAGSDEQFF,TGTGCCAGCAGCTGGGGGCTAGCGGGTAGTGATGAGCAGTTCTTC
TRBV7-2,13,NA,TRBD1,TRBJ1-2,CASSLTGEYGYTF,TGTGCCAGCAGCCTAACAGGGGAATATGGCTACACCTTC
TRBV6-5,15,NA,TRBD1,TRBJ1-4,CASRDRGQGRKKLFF,TGTGCCAGCAGAGACAGGGGACAGGGTCGCAAAAAACTGTTTTTT
TRBV5-4,13,NA,TRBD1,TRBJ1-2,CASSSTGGDGYTF,TGTGCCAGCAGCTCTACAGGGGGCGATGGCTACACCTTC
TRBV6-6,11,NA,NA,TRBJ2-1,CASSYLDEQFF,TGTGCCAGCAGTTACCTAGATGAGCAGTTCTTC
TRBV12-3/TRBV12-4,13,NA,NA,TRBJ1-5,CASSLSVNQPQHF,TGTGCCAGCAGTTTGTCAGTCAATCAGCCCCAGCATTTT
TRBV12-3/TRBV12-4,13,NA,NA,TRBJ1-2,CASGPGGRYGYTF,TGTGCCAGCGGCCCGGGGGGCCGCTATGGCTACACCTTC
TRBV4-3,18,once,TRBD1,TRBJ2-7,CASSQDIGTGGNSYEQYF,TGCGCCAGCAGCCAAGATATAGGGACAGGGGGAAACTCCTACGAGCAGTACTTC
TRBV19,14,NA,NA,TRBJ1-1,CASSIDLGGTEAFF,TGTGCCAGTAGTATAGATCTGGGGGGCACTGAAGCTTTCTTT
TRBV7-6,16,NA,NA,TRBJ2-3,CASSLFGDQGTDTQYF,TGTGCCAGCAGCTTATTTGGTGATCAGGGCACAGATACGCAGTATTTT
TRBV2,13,NA,NA,TRBJ1-2,CASSGDINYGYTF,TGTGCCAGCAGCGGGGACATTAACTATGGCTACACCTTC
TRBV30,15,NA,NA,TRBJ2-5,CAWSVRGGIQETQYF,TGTGCCTGGAGTGTAAGGGGGGGAATCCAAGAGACCCAGTACTTC
TRBV5-1,16,NA,NA,TRBJ1-6,CASSLDQQVYNSPLHF,TGCGCCAGCAGCTTGGACCAGCAGGTTTATAATTCACCCCTCCACTTT
TRBV15,19,NA,NA,TRBJ2-1,CATSRGRVDWDLPYNEQFF,TGTGCCACCAGCAGAGGGAGGGTTGATTGGGACTTGCCCTACAATGAGCAGTTCTTC
TRBV18,15,NA,TRBD2,TRBJ2-1,CASSPILAGVAEQFF,TGTGCCAGCTCACCAATCCTAGCGGGAGTCGCTGAGCAGTTCTTC
TRBV6-5,12,NA,NA,TRBJ1-2,CASSYGNYGYTF,TGTGCCAGCAGTTACGGCAACTATGGCTACACCTTC
TRBV11-3,14,NA,NA,TRBJ2-2,CASSTMTGTGELFF,TGTGCCAGCAGCACCATGACGGGCACCGGGGAGCTGTTTTTT
TRBV6-5,13,NA,NA,TRBJ2-1,CASGLGGAGEQFF,TGTGCCAGCGGCTTGGGGGGGGCAGGTGAGCAGTTCTTC
TRBV9,16,once,NA,TRBJ1-2,CASSTSREGGAYGYTF,TGTGCCAGCAGCACAAGTAGAGAGGGAGGGGCCTATGGCTACACCTTC
TRBV28,14,few,NA,TRBJ2-7,CASSLRQLSYEQYF,TGTGCCAGCAGTTTAAGACAGCTCTCCTACGAGCAGTACTTC
TRBV28,15,NA,TRBD1,TRBJ1-2,CASSSGDRGLVGYTF,TGTGCCAGCAGTTCCGGGGACAGGGGGCTCGTTGGCTACACCTTC
TRBV5-1,13,NA,NA,TRBJ2-5,CASSLGGVETQYF,TGCGCCAGCAGCTTGGGTGGAGTGGAGACCCAGTACTTC
TRBV18,17,NA,TRBD1,TRBJ1-1,CASSRAGTGVWNTEAFF,TGTGCCAGCTCACGGGCCGGGACAGGGGTCTGGAACACTGAAGCTTTCTTT
TRBV7-2,16,NA,NA,TRBJ2-5,CASSLLGLADRETQYF,TGTGCCAGCAGCCTGCTGGGTCTAGCCGATCGAGAGACCCAGTACTTC
TRBV11-2,14,once,NA,TRBJ1-5,CASSLGPGHQPQHF,TGTGCCAGCAGCTTAGGCCCAGGGCATCAGCCCCAGCATTTT
TRBV28,12,NA,NA,TRBJ1-2,CASSQQLTGYTF,TGTGCCAGCAGTCAACAGCTGACTGGCTACACCTTC
TRBV24-1,15,NA,NA,TRBJ2-3,CATSGPGASTDTQYF,TGTGCCACCAGTGGTCCTGGAGCTAGCACAGATACGCAGTATTTT
TRBV19,13,NA,NA,TRBJ1-4,CASRVHSNEKLFF,TGTGCCAGTAGGGTGCACTCCAATGAAAAACTGTTTTTT
TRBV18,15,NA,TRBD1,TRBJ2-1,CASSPRDRIKNEQFF,TGTGCCAGCTCACCCCGGGACAGGATTAAAAATGAGCAGTTCTTC
TRBV24-1,16,NA,NA,TRBJ1-2,CATSDLQQVGSYGYTF,TGTGCCACCAGTGATTTGCAGCAGGTGGGTAGCTATGGCTACACCTTC
TRBV6-1,17,NA,NA,TRBJ1-2,CASSEETDPRIYYGYTF,TGTGCCAGCAGTGAAGAAACAGACCCTCGCATCTACTATGGCTACACCTTC
TRBV7-8,16,NA,TRBD1,TRBJ1-1,CASSLGQGGVNTEAFF,TGTGCCAGCAGCTTAGGGCAGGGGGGAGTGAACACTGAAGCTTTCTTT
TRBV18,15,NA,NA,TRBJ1-5,CASSSGQGANQPQHF,TGTGCCAGCTCATCGGGACAAGGGGCCAATCAGCCCCAGCATTTT
TRBV2,14,NA,NA,TRBJ2-3,CASSEQRILDTQYF,TGTGCCAGCAGTGAGCAGCGCATCCTAGATACGCAGTATTTT
TRBV7-9,15,NA,NA,TRBJ1-6,CASSFDPVGNSPLHF,TGTGCCAGCAGCTTTGATCCGGTTGGTAATTCACCCCTCCACTTT
TRBV5-5,13,NA,TRBD1,TRBJ1-1,CASSLTGTGKAFF,TGTGCCAGCAGCTTGACCGGGACAGGGAAAGCTTTCTTT
TRBV27,16,once,TRBD2,TRBJ2-7,CASSPPNLAGVYEQYF,TGTGCCAGCAGCCCGCCGAATCTAGCGGGAGTCTACGAGCAGTACTTC
TRBV7-9,15,NA,TRBD2,TRBJ2-1,CASSGGRGSYNEQFF,TGTGCCAGCAGCGGCGGGAGGGGATCCTACAATGAGCAGTTCTTC
TRBV7-9,15,NA,TRBD1,TRBJ1-3,CASEKGGSVQNTIYF,TGTGCCAGCGAAAAAGGGGGCAGCGTCCAAAACACCATATATTTT
TRBV4-1,15,NA,TRBD1,TRBJ1-3,CASSQWGQAGNTIYF,TGCGCCAGCAGCCAGTGGGGACAGGCTGGAAACACCATATATTTT
TRBV11-3,14,NA,NA,TRBJ2-5,CASSSRGFGETQYF,TGTGCCAGCAGTTCAAGGGGTTTCGGTGAGACCCAGTACTTC
TRBV19,15,NA,NA,TRBJ1-6,CASSYGSSYNSPLHF,TGTGCCAGTAGTTACGGGAGCTCCTATAATTCACCCCTCCACTTT
TRBV25-1,15,NA,NA,TRBJ1-2,CASSDPAAGDYGYTF,TGTGCCAGCAGTGACCCAGCGGCGGGAGACTATGGCTACACCTTC
TRBV7-9,11,NA,NA,TRBJ2-1,CASSFLNEQFF,TGTGCCAGCAGCTTCTTGAATGAGCAGTTCTTC
TRBV19,19,NA,NA,TRBJ2-6,CASTRVGSGHPSGANVLTF,TGTGCCAGTACTAGGGTCGGGTCGGGACATCCCTCTGGGGCCAACGTCCTGACTTTC